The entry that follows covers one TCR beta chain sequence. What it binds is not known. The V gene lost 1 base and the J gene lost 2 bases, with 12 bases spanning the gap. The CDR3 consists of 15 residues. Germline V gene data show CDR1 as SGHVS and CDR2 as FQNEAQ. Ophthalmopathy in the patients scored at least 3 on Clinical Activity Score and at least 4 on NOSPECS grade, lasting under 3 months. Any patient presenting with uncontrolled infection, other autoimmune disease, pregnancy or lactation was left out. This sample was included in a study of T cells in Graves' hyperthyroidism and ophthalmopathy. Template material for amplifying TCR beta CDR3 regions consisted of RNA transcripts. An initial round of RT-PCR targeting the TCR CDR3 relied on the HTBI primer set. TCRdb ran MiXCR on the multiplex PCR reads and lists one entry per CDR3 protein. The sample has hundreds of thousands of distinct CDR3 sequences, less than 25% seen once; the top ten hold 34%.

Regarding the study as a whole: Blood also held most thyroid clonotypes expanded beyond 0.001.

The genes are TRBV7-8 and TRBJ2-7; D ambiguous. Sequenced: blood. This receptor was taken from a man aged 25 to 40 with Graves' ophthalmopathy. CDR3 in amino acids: CASSLEVHATYEQYF. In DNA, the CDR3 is TGTGCCAGCAGCTTAGAGGTCCACGCGACCTACGAGCAGTACTTC.